These 19 T cell receptor beta chains share one sample of origin, sequenced in a study of blood T cell repertoires in COVID-19. The assay was immunoSEQ multiplex PCR, and TCRdb's table has in-frame clones only and misses some. This table has over 90,000 clones, nearly 85% appearing once. Specimen: peripheral blood. All receptors derive from a human donor in a cohort sampled during active or convalescent COVID-19.

V usage is TRBV5-6 and J usage is TRBJ1-6; tentative D call: TRBD1 (6 bases). This CDR3 is built from 15 residues. Germline assignment: CDR1 SGHDT and CDR2 YYEEEE. The V gene lost 4 bases and the J gene lost 9 bases, with 17 bases spanning the gap. The CDR3 spells CASSDSGDTFSPLHF. As DNA, the CDR3 is TGTGCCAGCAGCGACTCTGGGGACACTTTTTCACCCCTCCACTTT.

As for this clone: Other nucleotide sequences from this sample produce the same CDR3. V is TRBV2 and J is TRBJ2-1; 9 bases are shared with TRBD1. The CDR3 spans 13 residues. The J segment lost 4 bases and the V segment lost 7 bases, leaving 2 bases of the junction unmatched. Germline values: CDR1 SNHLY, CDR2 FYNNEI. The CDR3, as DNA: TGTGCCAGCACCGGACAGGGGTACAATGAGCAGTTCTTC. Residues: CASTGQGYNEQFF.

This rearrangement joins TRBV6-6 to TRBJ1-5; tentative D call: TRBD1 (6 bases). V lost 4 bases and J lost 0, with 13 bases in between. The CDR3 sequence is 16 residues long. Germline V gene sequence: CDR1 MNHNY, CDR2 SVGAGI (reference sequence). The CDR3 protein is CASSSSQGNSNQPQHF. The CDR3 DNA sequence: TGTGCCAGCAGTTCCTCCCAGGGGAATAGCAATCAGCCCCAGCATTTT.

The CDR3 reads CATSDFGGTDTQYF. CDR3 nucleotides: TGTGCCACCAGTGATTTTGGAGGGACAGATACGCAGTATTTT. The chain links TRBV24-1 to TRBJ2-3; a possible D gene is TRBD2 (6 bases). V lost 1 base, J lost 3 bases, and 7 bases lay in between. CDR1 and CDR2 from the germline V gene are KGHDR and SFDVKD. This CDR3 has 14 amino acids.

This clone has a handful of counts. The rearrangement uses TRBV21-1 and TRBJ2-2; TRBD2, the table's D call, was not compared with the DNA. TRBV21-1 constitutes a pseudogene. The CDR3 has 19 amino acids. The CDR3 here is CASSKPGGRSSGGTGELFF. Here the CDR3 DNA reads TGTGCCAGCAGCAAGCCAGGGGGCCGGTCTAGCGGGGGCACCGGGGAGCTGTTTTTT.

This chain joins TRBV7-9 and TRBJ1-1; no clear D. Germline loops: CDR1 SEHNR, CDR2 FQNEAQ (reference sequence). Trimming stripped 1 base from V and 11 bases from J, with 14 bases between. The CDR3 loop spans 13 amino acids. The DNA of the CDR3 is TGTGCCAGCAGCTTAGACGGGGTTGCTAGGGCTTTCTTT. It yields the protein CASSLDGVARAFF.

DNA for the CDR3: TGTGCCAGCCACGAGCGGGGGGGCTACGAGCAGTACTTC. It yields the protein CASHERGGYEQYF. The V call is TRBV19, the J call TRBJ2-7; 10 positions match TRBD2. J was trimmed by 3 bases and V by 9 bases; bases with no gene match: 5. Germline V lookup: CDR1 LNHDA, CDR2 SQIVND (reference sequence). This CDR3 comprises 13 residues.

V usage is TRBV19 and J usage is TRBJ1-3, with TRBD1 identical over 7 bases. The trim removed 4 bases at V and 6 bases at J, leaving 6 bases unmatched. CDR3 length: 14 amino acids. Germline CDR1 LNHDA, CDR2 SQIVND (reference sequence). The CDR3 DNA follows: TGTGCCAGTAGTACACCAGGGGGTGTAAACACCATATATTTT. This gives the protein CASSTPGGVNTIYF.

The gene calls are TRBV11-3 and TRBJ2-2; D is perhaps TRBD1 (6 bases). The CDR3 spans 15 residues. The V and J ends lost 2 bases and 0 bases respectively, with 7 bases between them. Germline V gene lookup returns CDR1 SGHNT and CDR2 YENEEA. The CDR3 spells CASSLRQANTGELFF. DNA for the CDR3: TGTGCCAGCAGCTTAAGACAGGCGAACACCGGGGAGCTGTTTTTT.

The V and J genes are TRBV28 and TRBJ1-3; D is perhaps TRBD1 (6 bases). In germline, CDR1 is MDHEN, CDR2 SYDVKM. Trimming took 5 bases from V and 1 from J, leaving 12 bases between them. CDR3 length: 15 residues. The CDR3 spells CASSLDSLSGNTIYF. CDR3 bases: TGTGCCAGCAGTCTGGACAGCCTTTCTGGAAACACCATATATTTT.

V and J are TRBV11-2 and TRBJ1-2, with a weak D call TRBD1 (6 bases). Trimming pared 0 bases from V and 3 bases from J, leaving 11 bases between. CDR1 and CDR2 (germline): SGHAT, FQNNGV. This CDR3 spans 15 amino acids. The CDR3 here is CASSLDYRAHYGYTF. The CDR3 bases are TGTGCCAGCAGCTTAGACTACAGGGCCCACTATGGCTACACCTTC.

This clone occurred a few times. The chain employs TRBV29-1 and TRBJ1-3; D might be TRBD1 (5 bases). Germline V gene data show CDR1 as SQVTM and CDR2 as ANQGSEA. Trimming removed 8 bases at V and 0 bases at J, with 14 bases between. The CDR3 is made up of 14 amino acids. Here the CDR3 DNA reads TGCAGCCCGGGGACGAGGAGCTCTGGAAACACCATATATTTT. This sequence encodes CSPGTRSSGNTIYF.

This rearrangement joins TRBV7-9 to TRBJ1-4, with 7 bases lining up with TRBD1. Trimming at V came to 1 base and at J to 5 bases, leaving 7 bases not matched to a gene. The CDR3 has 16 amino acids. Germline CDR1 SEHNR, CDR2 FQNEAQ (reference sequence). In nucleotides, the CDR3 is TGTGCCAGCAGCTTAGGTGCCGGGACAGCGAATGAAAAACTGTTTTTT. As protein: CASSLGAGTANEKLFF.

The chain uses TRBV5-1 and TRBJ1-4, with D possibly TRBD1 on 5 matching bases. CDR1 is SGHRS, CDR2 YFSETQ, per germline. The CDR3 extends over 14 amino acids. The V gene lost 0 bases and the J gene lost 8 bases, with 11 bases spanning the gap. CDR3 sequence reads: CASSLGQQLEKLFF. As DNA, the CDR3 is TGCGCCAGCAGCTTGGGACAGCAACTCGAAAAACTGTTTTTT.

V usage is TRBV7-2 and J usage is TRBJ2-6; D is perhaps TRBD1 (6 bases). CDR3 length: 16 residues. From germline, CDR1 is SGHTA and CDR2 FQGNSA. Trimming cost V 4 bases and J 2 bases, with 12 bases left between them. The CDR3 DNA follows: TGTGCCAGCAGCTATACAGGGCACCCTGGGGCCAACGTCCTGACTTTC. Its protein is CASSYTGHPGANVLTF.

This sequence joins TRBV4-1 and TRBJ1-5; the match to TRBD1 covers 9 bases. CDR3 length equals 19 residues. Germline V gene data show CDR1 as MGHRA and CDR2 as YSYEKL. The V gene end was trimmed by 0 bases and the J gene end by 0 bases; junction bases not matched to a gene: 9. The CDR3 DNA reads TGCGCCAGCAGCCAAGACCCCCCCGCACAGGGGGCTAGCAATCAGCCCCAGCATTTT. As protein: CASSQDPPAQGASNQPQHF.

The gene calls are TRBV11-2 and TRBJ2-5, with 9 bases that match TRBD2. Germline CDR1 is SGHAT and CDR2 is FQNNGV. V lost 3 bases, J lost 5 bases, and 13 bases stayed unmatched. This CDR3 contains 17 residues. The DNA of the CDR3 is TGTGCCAGCAGCTTGCGGGGGGGCCGGGGTTTTTGGGAGACCCAGTACTTC. Translated, it gives CASSLRGGRGFWETQYF.

V gene TRBV7-3 combines with J gene TRBJ1-2; no clear D. CDR3 length equals 15 residues. V was cut by 6 bases and J by 3 bases, with 17 bases left in between. CDR1 SGHTA and CDR2 FQGTGA come from the germline V gene. CDR3 bases: TGTGCCAGCAGGCTAAACCCCGAGGGTCACTATGGCTACACCTTC. It is translated as CASRLNPEGHYGYTF. Filled out from reference TRBV7-3 and TRBJ1-2, the complete variable domain reads GAGVSQTPSNKVTEKGKYVELRCDPISGHTALYWYRQSLGQGPEFLIYFQGTGAADDSGLPNDRFFAVRPEGSVSTLKIQRTERGDSAVYLCASRLNPEGHYGYTFGSGTRLTVV.

This rearrangement joins TRBV11-3 to TRBJ1-3; 8 nucleotides match TRBD1. CDR3 length equals 16 residues. V was clipped by 3 bases and J by 4 bases; unmatched bases: 8. The V gene's germline CDR1 is SGHNT and CDR2 YENEEA. The CDR3 sequence is CASSFPGGSRGNTIYF. CDR3 sequence (DNA): TGTGCCAGCAGCTTCCCAGGGGGCTCGAGGGGAAACACCATATATTTT.